Described below is a single TCR beta chain sequence and its context. A clone one base away is much larger, so this may be a read error. The data originate from a study of regulatory T cells in long-lasting Graves disease. Background on the study: Persistent cases were those of Graves' disease that involved over 5 years of antithyroid drugs with positive TSH receptor antibodies.

Libraries of TCR beta came from iRepertoire HTBI primers plus Arm-PCR of CDR3 regions. TCRdb re-called the multiplex PCR reads through MiXCR, storing one row per CDR3 protein. The top ten clones hold 13% to 15% of a sample with 400,000 to 500,000 distinct CDR3 sequences, around 20% of them seen once. CDR3 size: 14 residues. The germline V gene encodes CDR1 SGHAT and CDR2 FQNNGV. Time point in this sample: persistent/refractory GD, antithyroid drugs over 5 years with positive TRAb. PBMC-extracted RNA yielded the TCR library. The rearrangement links TRBV11-2 to TRBJ2-4; 8 bases match TRBD1. The TCR sequence derives from a female donor with Graves disease. The sample was peripheral blood mononuclear cells (PBMCs), taken when the disease was refractory, from a patient treated with antithyroid drugs. The CDR3 sequence: CASSPGGRKNNQYF. The CDR3 nucleotides read TGTGCCAGCAGCCCAGGGGGCAGGAAAAACAATCAGTACTTC.